The 16 T cell receptor beta chains presented below share a single source sample, sequenced in a study of T cell changes during pregnancy in multiple sclerosis. The assay was immunoSEQ multiplex PCR, and TCRdb's table has in-frame clones only and misses some. In the table there are some 40,000 clones, over 85% of which are singletons. The sequences come from CD4+ T cells from peripheral blood mononuclear cells, collected before pregnancy. The receptors originated from a female donor with multiple sclerosis, enrolled in a pregnancy study.

The genes are TRBV15 and TRBJ2-1, with 7 bases identical to TRBD2. The CDR3 consists of 16 residues. Germline assignment: CDR1 LNHNV and CDR2 YYDKDF (reference sequence). V lost 1 base and J lost 4; bases outside the gene matches: 7. The CDR3: CATSRAVTSQYNEQFF. The CDR3 nucleotides are TGTGCCACCAGCAGAGCGGTGACTAGCCAGTACAATGAGCAGTTCTTC.

This clone was recorded only once. Compared with germline, one end of the junction differs, possibly owing to a read error. The chain links TRBV13 to TRBJ1-3, with 9 bases lining up with TRBD1. This CDR3 has 16 residues. Germline V gene lookup returns CDR1 PRHDT and CDR2 FYEKMQ (reference sequence). The CDR3 is CASSLGQGSSGNTIYF. The CDR3 region has the DNA TGTGCCAGCAGCCTAGGACAGGGGAGCTCTGGAAACACCATATATTTT.

J is TRBJ1-3 and V is TRBV27; a possible D gene is TRBD1 (6 bases). The CDR3 totals 14 residues. CDR1 MNHEY and CDR2 SMNVEV come from the germline V gene (reference sequence). The V end lost 11 bases, the J end lost 0 bases, and 14 bases lay between the germline ends. The CDR3 DNA follows: TGTGCCGCAGGGGACCGTCTCTCTGGAAACACCATATATTTT. Protein sequence: CAAGDRLSGNTIYF.

The chain combines TRBV9 with TRBJ1-1; no clear D gene. Germline V CDR1 and CDR2: SGDLS, YYNGEE. Trimming took 0 bases from V and 5 from J, leaving 11 bases between them. This CDR3 spans 14 amino acids. CDR3 loop: CASSVEGRGTEAFF. For the CDR3, the DNA is TGTGCCAGCAGCGTAGAAGGGAGAGGGACTGAAGCTTTCTTT.

The chain links TRBV4-1 to TRBJ2-3; 7 nucleotides align to TRBD2. The CDR3 has 14 amino acids. Germline values: CDR1 MGHRA, CDR2 YSYEKL. The junction had 1 base not matched to a gene; V was cut back by 3 bases and J by 1 base. The DNA of the CDR3 is TGCGCCAGCAGCCAGGCGGGGGGCACAGATACGCAGTATTTT. Protein: CASSQAGGTDTQYF.

The chain carries TRBV5-1 and TRBJ2-3; TRBD2 agrees at 7 bases. The CDR3 is 15 amino acids. V was pared by 7 bases and J by 0 bases, with 8 bases of the junction left unmatched. Germline lookup yields CDR1 SGHRS and CDR2 YFSETQ. The CDR3: CASAPERGSTDTQYF. The CDR3, as DNA: TGCGCCAGCGCTCCGGAGCGGGGAAGCACAGATACGCAGTATTTT.

The chain has TRBV7-2 and TRBJ2-5; a weak D match, TRBD2 (6 bases). Trimming shortened V by 5 bases and J by 5 bases, and 21 bases separated the two germline ends. The CDR3 sequence is 16 residues long. Germline lookup yields CDR1 SGHTA and CDR2 FQGNSA. The CDR3 reads CASSKLLGGRAETQYF. The CDR3 DNA is TGTGCCAGCAGCAAACTACTGGGGGGTCGGGCGGAGACCCAGTACTTC.

The rearrangement links TRBV10-3 to TRBJ1-4; no clear D gene. With 3 bases removed from V and 3 bases from J, the gap between germline ends came to 5 bases. The germline V gene has CDR1 ENHRY and CDR2 SYGVKD. This CDR3 is 13 amino acids long. The CDR3 protein is CAISDGANEKLFF. The CDR3 DNA reads as TGTGCCATCAGTGACGGTGCTAATGAAAAACTGTTTTTT.

This clone was counted once. V is TRBV30 and J is TRBJ1-1; D gene ambiguous. Germline lookup yields CDR1 GTSNPN and CDR2 SVGIG (reference sequence). The CDR3 has 11 residues. The germline V and J ends were trimmed by 0 bases and 6 bases, with 5 bases remaining between them. DNA of the CDR3: TGTGCCTGGAGTGTCCGTTCTGAAGCTTTCTTT. The encoded protein is CAWSVRSEAFF.

The J gene is TRBJ1-5, the V gene TRBV30, with D unclear. The CDR3 loop spans 15 amino acids. The V end was cut by 2 bases, the J end by 4 bases, with 15 bases between. The germline CDR1 and CDR2 sequences are GTSNPN and SVGIG (reference sequence). DNA for the CDR3: TGTGCCTGGAGTAAGGGAGGGATGGGAAATCAGCCCCAGCATTTT. Its protein product is CAWSKGGMGNQPQHF. Full variable domain (outside the CDR3, taken from reference TRBV30 and TRBJ1-5): SQTIHQWPATLVQPVGSPLSLECTVEGTSNPNLYWYRQAAGRGLQLLFYSVGIGQISSEVPQNLSASRPQDRQFILSSKKLLLSDSGFYLCAWSKGGMGNQPQHFGDGTRLSIL.

This clone has just a few counts. The chain couples TRBV19 to TRBJ1-2; perhaps TRBD1 as D (6 bases). This CDR3 spans 15 amino acids. Trimming left V 4 bases short and J 3 bases short, with 15 bases between. CDR1 is LNHDA, CDR2 SQIVND, per germline (reference sequence). DNA for the CDR3: TGTGCCAGTAGTACCCGTCAGGGGTTTGACTATGGCTACACCTTC. This sequence encodes CASSTRQGFDYGYTF.

The gene calls are TRBV7-2 and TRBJ2-3, with D tentatively TRBD1 (5 bases). V dropped 5 bases and J dropped 1 base, with 7 bases sitting between them. The CDR3 extends over 13 amino acids. The germline V gene has CDR1 SGHTA and CDR2 FQGNSA. This CDR3 is CASSARGTDTQYF. CDR3 bases: TGTGCCAGCAGCGCCAGGGGCACAGATACGCAGTATTTT.

V usage is TRBV2 and J usage is TRBJ1-2, with D unresolved. This CDR3 has 12 amino acids. In germline, CDR1 is SNHLY, CDR2 FYNNEI. V lost 11 bases and J lost 3, with 13 bases in between. The CDR3 DNA reads TGTGCCTCTCGACGGGATTACTATGGCTACACCTTC. Protein: CASRRDYYGYTF.

V and J are TRBV15 and TRBJ1-4; TRBD1 matches 8 bases. The V and J ends lost 0 bases and 8 bases, in that order; junction bases with no gene match: 5. Germline CDR1 is LNHNV and CDR2 is YYDKDF (reference sequence). This CDR3 contains 15 residues. DNA of the CDR3: TGTGCCACCAGCAGAGATTGGACAGGGAGGGAAAAACTGTTTTTT. It translates to CATSRDWTGREKLFF.

The V gene is TRBV5-1, the J gene TRBJ1-4; 8 nucleotides match TRBD1. V lost 4 bases to trimming and J lost 4 bases; unmatched junction nucleotides: 3. The germline V gene has CDR1 SGHRS and CDR2 YFSETQ. This CDR3 comprises 14 residues. The CDR3 sequence: CASSPDRDNEKLFF. The CDR3 DNA follows: TGCGCCAGCAGCCCGGACAGGGATAATGAAAAACTGTTTTTT.

V gene TRBV2 combines with J gene TRBJ2-3, with TRBD1 as a possible D gene (6 bases). V dropped 6 bases and J dropped 3 bases, with 10 bases sitting between them. This CDR3 contains 13 residues. Germline V lookup: CDR1 SNHLY, CDR2 FYNNEI. For the CDR3, the DNA is TGTGCCAGCAGAAAACAGGGAACAGATACGCAGTATTTT. Protein sequence: CASRKQGTDTQYF.